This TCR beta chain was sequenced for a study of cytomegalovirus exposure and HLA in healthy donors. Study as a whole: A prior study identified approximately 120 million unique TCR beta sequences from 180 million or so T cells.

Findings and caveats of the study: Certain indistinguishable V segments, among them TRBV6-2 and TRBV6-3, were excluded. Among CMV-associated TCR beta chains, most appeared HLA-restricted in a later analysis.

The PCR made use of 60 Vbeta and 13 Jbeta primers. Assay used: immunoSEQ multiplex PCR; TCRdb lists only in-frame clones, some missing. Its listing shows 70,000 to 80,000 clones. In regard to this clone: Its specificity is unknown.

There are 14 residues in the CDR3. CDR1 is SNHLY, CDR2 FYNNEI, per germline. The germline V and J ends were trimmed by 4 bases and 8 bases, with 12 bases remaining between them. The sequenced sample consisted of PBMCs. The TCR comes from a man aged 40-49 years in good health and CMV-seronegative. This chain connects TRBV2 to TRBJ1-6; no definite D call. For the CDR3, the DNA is TGTGCCAGCAGTGGCTTGGGAGGAGATTCACCCCTCCACTTT. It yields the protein CASSGLGGDSPLHF.